This TCR beta chain was sequenced during a study of CD8+CD57+ T cells in acquired aplastic anemia (dated by TCRdb to the late 2010s). Context from the whole study: On average, sorted CD4+ and CD8+ cells yielded approximately 3 ug of extracted DNA, with a range of roughly 0.17 to 27.4 ug. CD8+CD57+ expansion was defined as a frequency above the mean frequency observed in healthy subjects.

Profiling of TCR beta VDJ combinations and CDR3 sequences used genomic DNA as the template. TCR repertoire sequencing was run on an Illumina HiSeq 2000. The published analysis was carried out like this. TRBV/TRBJ rearrangement plots, CDR3 size and DJ length profiles, and Simpson's diversity index were used to evaluate the repertoires. Whichever DNA sequence was most abundant in the deep sequencing data was defined as the immunodominant clone. CDR3 amino acid sequences were screened for sharing across subjects and were compared with published repertoires and the VDJdb database. The public reads were run again by TCRdb, first through fastp at Q25 and then through MiXCR, and only productive beta chains were kept. Records with the same CDR3 protein are collapsed into one entry carrying the most frequent genes and DNA. The V and J calls, along with clone size, are taken from TCRdb and not from the paper's own processing. This sample lists 150,000 to 200,000 distinct CDR3 sequences; more than 45% were detected once. 3.2% of the sample comes from the top ten.

Comments on this clonotype: Its target antigen remains unknown. Base qualities are not recorded, but no much larger clone differs from it by a single base.

Flow cytometry had shown CD8+CD57+ cell expansion in the patients selected for sequencing. Every patient had a diagnosis of severe acquired aplastic anemia based on International Study of Aplastic Anemia and Agranulocytosis and Camitta criteria. No therapy had been received by the patients at the time of blood sampling. TCR repertoires of sorted CD4+ and CD8+ blood T cells from severe aplastic anemia patients and healthy subjects were deep-sequenced in the study. Patients were enrolled under clinicaltrials.gov protocols 00001620, 01623167, 00001397, 00071045, 00081523 and 00961064 in the USA. Ficoll-Paque density gradient centrifugation was used to isolate peripheral blood mononuclear cells. Before DNA extraction, CD4+ and CD8+ T cells were sorted by FACS or by magnetic beads. The CDR3 measures 18 amino acids from cysteine to phenylalanine. The retained sequence is limited to the CDR3, 54 bases, with the frame set at the first base. Looking up the germline V gene (reference sequence) yields CDR1 SGHAT and CDR2 FQDESV. Germline trimming: 5 bases from V, 2 bases from J; junction bases outside gene matches: 11.

Findings and caveats that apply to the study as a whole: Although some 28 CD8+ CDR3 sequences were shared by patients and controls, these sequences appeared highly expressed in patients and within the immunodominant clones of patients. No significant difference in CD8+ Simpson's diversity was found between patients and healthy controls (P=0.060).

The receptor chain draws on TRBV11-1 and TRBJ2-3, and TRBD2 aligns with 12 junction nucleotides. This clonotype originated in a human donor with aplastic anemia. The sample comprised sorted CD4+, CD8+, or CD8+CD57+ T cells (not recorded which) from PBMCs. CDR3 region: CASSPGTSGLPYTDTQYF. DNA sequence: TGTGCCAGCAGCCCAGGGACTAGCGGGCTACCCTACACAGATACGCAGTATTTT. The full variable domain, with segments outside the CDR3 supplied by the reference TRBV11-1 and TRBJ2-3 proteins, appears as EAEVAQSPRYKITEKSQAVAFWCDPISGHATLYWYRQILGQGPELLVQFQDESVVDDSQLPKDRFSAERLKGVDSTLKIQPAELGDSAMYLCASSPGTSGLPYTDTQYFGPGTRLTVL.